The 30 T cell receptor beta chains presented below share a single source sample, sequenced in a study of cytomegalovirus exposure and HLA in healthy donors (dated by TCRdb to the late 2010s). Library construction relied on the immunoSEQ multiplex PCR assay. TCRdb stores this immuneACCESS table with in-frame sequences only. Part of the clones is absent; in the studies checked, under half of the shortfall reflects unresolved V genes, and no reason is known for the rest. Present in this sample are about 170,000 clones, 86% of which were seen just once. The ten largest make up roughly 2.7% of the sample. The sequenced sample was PBMCs. The receptors originated from a man younger than 30 in good health and CMV-seropositive.

This chain links TRBV11-2 with TRBJ2-6, with a tentative D call TRBD1 (6 bases). Trimming removed 1 base from V and 2 bases from J, with 18 bases in between. This CDR3 is built from 19 residues. CDR1 is SGHAT, CDR2 FQNNGV, per germline. The DNA of the CDR3 is TGTGCCAGCAGCTTAGGTAGGGGGATCTTGAACGCTGGGGCCAACGTCCTGACTTTC. Its translation is CASSLGRGILNAGANVLTF.

The chain is built from TRBV7-9 and TRBJ1-4; 8 bases align to TRBD1. V shed 5 bases and J 6 bases; nucleotides not matched to a gene: 11. The CDR3 extends over 16 amino acids. From germline, CDR1 is SEHNR and CDR2 FQNEAQ (reference sequence). Written as DNA, the CDR3 is TGTGCCAGCAGCATAGGTGGGGCGACAGGGGATGAAAAACTGTTTTTT. Translating gives CASSIGGATGDEKLFF. Variable domain in full (rest from reference TRBV7-9 and TRBJ1-4): DTGVSQNPRHKITKRGQNVTFRCDPISEHNRLYWYRQTLGQGPEFLTYFQNEAQLEKSRLLSDRFSAERPKGSFSTLEIQRTEQGDSAMYLCASSIGGATGDEKLFFGSGTQLSVL.

The CDR3 DNA sequence: TGTGCCAGCAGTTACTCTATCAGAAACACCGGGGAGCTGTTTTTT. Protein product: CASSYSIRNTGELFF. The chain combines TRBV6-5 with TRBJ2-2; no firm D call. Germline CDR1 and CDR2: MNHEY and SVGAGI. There are 15 residues in the CDR3. Deletions cut 0 bases from V and 2 bases from J, with 7 bases between.

This clone turned up a few times. The V gene is TRBV4-3, the J gene TRBJ1-2; 8 bases are a match to TRBD1. From germline, CDR1 is LGHNA and CDR2 YSLEER. Unmatched junction bases numbered 1, after V lost 4 bases and J lost 0 bases. The CDR3 contains 14 residues. The CDR3: CASSRQGTNYGYTF. CDR3 DNA sequence: TGCGCCAGCAGCCGACAGGGGACTAACTATGGCTACACCTTC.

As DNA, the CDR3 is TGTGCCAGCAGCGGCCTCCGGGGGAATTACGAGCAGTACTTC. Translation: CASSGLRGNYEQYF. The genes are TRBV9 and TRBJ2-7; perhaps TRBD2 as D (6 bases). Trimming cost V 3 bases and J 4 bases, with 14 bases left between them. The CDR3 consists of 14 residues. CDR1 is SGDLS, CDR2 YYNGEE, per germline. The whole variable domain, remainder taken from reference TRBV9 and TRBJ2-7, is DSGVTQTPKHLITATGQRVTLRCSPRSGDLSVYWYQQSLDQGLQFLIQYYNGEERAKGNILERFSAQQFPDLHSELNLSSLELGDSALYFCASSGLRGNYEQYFGPGTRLTVT.

The chain combines TRBV6-1 with TRBJ1-2; a weak D match, TRBD1 (5 bases). Germline CDR1 reads MNHNS; CDR2 reads SASEGT. The CDR3 spans 13 residues. Trimming stripped 0 bases from V and 10 bases from J, with 12 bases between. The CDR3 DNA sequence: TGTGCCAGCAGTGAAGCGGGGCAGGGCACCTACACCTTC. Translated: CASSEAGQGTYTF.

The sample holds a few counts of this clone. The chain couples TRBV6-5 to TRBJ1-6; 7 bases line up with TRBD1. This CDR3 region has 14 residues. The germline gives CDR1 MNHEY, CDR2 SVGAGI. With 6 bases clipped from V and 14 bases from J, the junction kept 13 bases outside the gene matches. The CDR3: CASSRTGEGSALHF. CDR3 nucleotides: TGTGCCAGCAGCCGAACAGGGGAAGGTTCGGCCCTCCACTTT.

This clone was detected only a few times. The gene calls are TRBV6-5 and TRBJ1-4; 10 nucleotides align to TRBD1. V was pared by 0 bases and J by 8 bases, with 6 bases of the junction left unmatched. Germline CDR1 reads MNHEY; CDR2 reads SVGAGI. The CDR3 spans 16 residues. The CDR3 sequence is CASSYSLGTGEEKLFF. The CDR3 DNA reads TGTGCCAGCAGTTACTCTTTAGGGACAGGGGAAGAAAAACTGTTTTTT.

The chain combines TRBV6-5 with TRBJ1-5; no clear D gene. The CDR3 is 15 residues long. V was trimmed by 0 bases and J by 0 bases, leaving 6 bases between them. Germline V gives CDR1 MNHEY, CDR2 SVGAGI. This CDR3 reads CASSYSADSNQPQHF. The CDR3 nucleotides read TGTGCCAGCAGTTACTCGGCTGATAGCAATCAGCCCCAGCATTTT.

This clone was observed once. V is TRBV23-1 and J is TRBJ1-5, with TRBD1 identical over 8 bases. TRBV23-1 is filed as an ORF, its function uncertain. This CDR3 comprises 15 residues. V was pared by 6 bases and J by 6 bases, with 10 bases of the junction left unmatched. The CDR3 loop is CASRPSGGVSQPQHF. The CDR3 DNA follows: TGCGCCAGCAGACCCTCAGGGGGCGTTAGTCAGCCCCAGCATTTT.

This clone has more than one count but fewer than ten. The chain is built from TRBV18 and TRBJ2-1; the D is unclear. The V gene lost 3 bases and the J gene lost 8 bases, with 11 bases spanning the gap. CDR3 length: 13 amino acids. Germline CDR1 and CDR2: KGHSH and LQKENI. Here the CDR3 DNA reads TGTGCCAGCTCACCGGGCCTCAACGATGAGCAGTTCTTC. It translates to CASSPGLNDEQFF.

The chain employs TRBV9 and TRBJ1-2, with 9 bases lining up with TRBD1. Germline trimming cut 0 bases from V and 5 bases from J; bases unmatched to any gene: 8. Germline V gives CDR1 SGDLS, CDR2 YYNGEE. This CDR3 is built from 16 residues. The DNA for the CDR3 is TGTGCCAGCAGCGTAGCTACGGGGGGACAGGGATATGGCTACACCTTC. Its protein product is CASSVATGGQGYGYTF.

This clone was seen a few times. The chain links TRBV6-5 to TRBJ1-2; 8 positions match TRBD1. CDR1 is MNHEY and CDR2 is SVGAGI in the germline V gene. This CDR3 has 15 residues. After removal of 0 bases from V and 3 bases from J, the junction contained 3 bases not matched to a gene. The CDR3 coding sequence is TGTGCCAGCAGTTACTCCCTGGACAGGGACTATGGCTACACCTTC. Translating gives CASSYSLDRDYGYTF.

The V call is TRBV6-6, the J call TRBJ2-7, with 11 bases identical to TRBD1. Germline CDR1 MNHNY, CDR2 SVGAGI (reference sequence). This CDR3 contains 14 residues. V lost 4 bases to trimming and J lost 7 bases; unmatched junction nucleotides: 6. The DNA of the CDR3 is TGTGCCAGCAGTTCAGGACAGGGGGCGGGTGAGCAGTACTTC. It encodes CASSSGQGAGEQYF.

The rearrangement uses TRBV18 and TRBJ2-7; TRBD1 is a possible D gene (6 bases). The CDR3 is made up of 16 amino acids. The germline V gene has CDR1 KGHSH and CDR2 LQKENI. V lost 2 bases, J lost 2 bases, and 16 bases lay in between. In nucleotides, the CDR3 is TGTGCCAGCTCACCAGTCGGGACAAGCCTCCCCTACGAGCAGTACTTC. Its protein is CASSPVGTSLPYEQYF.

The chain couples TRBV5-1 to TRBJ2-7; D perhaps matches TRBD1 (6 bases). V lost 2 bases and J 5 bases, leaving 14 bases between the germline ends. Germline V gene sequence: CDR1 SGHRS, CDR2 YFSETQ. The CDR3 extends over 14 amino acids. The CDR3 sequence is CASSFGQNRDEQYF. DNA for the CDR3: TGCGCCAGCAGCTTTGGACAGAATCGCGACGAGCAGTACTTC.

The rearrangement uses TRBV29-1 and TRBJ1-1, with 7 bases fitting TRBD1. V lost 7 bases and J lost 7; bases outside the gene matches: 6. The germline V gene has CDR1 SQVTM and CDR2 ANQGSEA. The length of the CDR3 is 11 residues. The CDR3 nucleotides are TGCAGCGCCCGAACAGGGGTTGAAGCTTTCTTT. Protein product: CSARTGVEAFF.

The chain combines TRBV7-2 with TRBJ1-6; D is uncertain. The CDR3 runs to 13 residues. From germline, CDR1 is SGHTA and CDR2 FQGNSA. V gave up 1 base and J gave up 10 bases, with 8 bases separating them. CDR3 DNA: TGTGCCAGCAGCTTAGACGGTGAATCACCCCTCCACTTT. It encodes CASSLDGESPLHF.

The chain uses TRBV5-6 and TRBJ2-3, with 10 nucleotides matching TRBD2. With V trimmed by 1 base and J by 7 bases, 9 bases remained unmatched. The V gene's germline CDR1 is SGHDT and CDR2 YYEEEE. The CDR3 loop spans 16 amino acids. The CDR3 sequence is CASSLFGTSAPHTQYF. In DNA form, the CDR3 reads TGTGCCAGCAGCTTGTTTGGGACTAGCGCCCCCCATACGCAGTATTTT.

V and J are TRBV6-1 and TRBJ1-3; no reliable D call. Germline V gives CDR1 MNHNS, CDR2 SASEGT. The germline V and J ends were trimmed by 0 bases and 2 bases, with 8 bases remaining between them. The CDR3 is made up of 15 amino acids. The CDR3, as DNA: TGTGCCAGCAGTGAAGCTCTATCACCTGGAAACACCATATATTTT. Its translation is CASSEALSPGNTIYF.

The chain combines TRBV2 with TRBJ2-7, with 8 bases aligning to TRBD1. The CDR3 totals 14 residues. Trimming at V came to 10 bases and at J to 0 bases, leaving 8 bases not matched to a gene. Germline-derived CDR1 and CDR2 are SNHLY and FYNNEI. CDR3 amino acids: CANRDRRSSYEQYF. CDR3 DNA: TGTGCCAACCGGGACAGGAGAAGCTCCTACGAGCAGTACTTC.

This chain uses TRBV6-1 with TRBJ2-1, with 14 bases matching TRBD2. The trim removed 6 bases at V and 8 bases at J, leaving 6 bases unmatched. Germline loops: CDR1 MNHNS, CDR2 SASEGT. This CDR3 has 15 residues. The CDR3 region is CASRGGTSGSYEQFF. CDR3 bases: TGTGCCAGCAGGGGGGGGACTAGCGGGAGTTATGAGCAGTTCTTC.

The chain has TRBV27 and TRBJ1-2, with D perhaps matching TRBD1 (5 bases). There are 18 residues in the CDR3. Between the trimmed V and J ends, which lost 2 bases and 6 bases, there was a span of 25 bases. Germline V gene lookup returns CDR1 MNHEY and CDR2 SMNVEV (reference sequence). The CDR3 region has the DNA TGTGCCAGCAGTTTAAGACCTACGTGGGTAAGGGGATTGGATGGCTACACCTTC. Amino acids: CASSLRPTWVRGLDGYTF.

In its sample, this clone was seen once. The junction differs from germline at one of its ends, possibly a read error. The chain combines TRBV5-1 with TRBJ1-6; D may be TRBD1 (5 bases). Germline V gene lookup returns CDR1 SGHRS and CDR2 YFSETQ. This CDR3 contains 15 residues. The CDR3 reads CASSLGGTYNSPLHF. In DNA, the CDR3 is TGCGCCAGCAGCTTGGGCGGGACCTACAATTCACCCCTCCACTTT.

The chain links TRBV4-2 to TRBJ2-1; a possible D gene is TRBD1 (5 bases). Trimming removed 1 base at V and 9 bases at J, with 16 bases between. Germline V lookup: CDR1 LGHNA, CDR2 YNFKEQ. The CDR3 totals 15 residues. The CDR3 DNA sequence: TGTGCCAGCAGCCAAGTGGTTCAGGGTCGAGGTGAGCAGTTCTTC. Residues: CASSQVVQGRGEQFF.

The V and J genes are TRBV27 and TRBJ1-5; D unresolved. The V and J ends lost 6 bases and 1 base respectively, with 10 bases between them. This CDR3 comprises 14 residues. Germline lookup yields CDR1 MNHEY and CDR2 SMNVEV (reference sequence). This chain's CDR3 is CASSPGVSNQPQHF. The CDR3 nucleotides are TGTGCCAGCAGCCCCGGGGTAAGCAATCAGCCCCAGCATTTT.

This chain links TRBV7-9 with TRBJ1-2; 9 bases align to TRBD1. CDR3 length: 14 residues. Germline trimming cut 7 bases from V and 2 bases from J; bases unmatched to any gene: 5. CDR1 and CDR2 (germline): SEHNR, FQNEAQ (reference sequence). The CDR3 sequence is CASTVGQGNYGYTF. CDR3 DNA sequence: TGTGCCAGCACGGTTGGACAGGGGAACTATGGCTACACCTTC.

The rearrangement uses TRBV27 and TRBJ1-1; D perhaps matches TRBD1 (6 bases). Per germline, CDR1 MNHEY and CDR2 SMNVEV (reference sequence). The germline V and J ends were trimmed by 5 bases and 0 bases, with 10 bases remaining between them. This CDR3 contains 14 residues. The CDR3 loop is CASSQGQLNTEAFF. The CDR3 DNA reads TGTGCCAGCAGTCAGGGGCAATTGAACACTGAAGCTTTCTTT.

This sequence joins TRBV7-2 and TRBJ2-4, with 10 bases matching TRBD2. The V and J ends lost 5 bases and 8 bases, in that order; junction bases with no gene match: 12. Germline loops: CDR1 SGHTA, CDR2 FQGNSA. The length of the CDR3 is 16 residues. CDR3 sequence reads: CASSRTRASGRDIQYF. The CDR3, as DNA: TGTGCCAGCAGCCGAACACGGGCTAGCGGGAGAGACATTCAGTACTTC.

The chain is built from TRBV6-1 and TRBJ1-2, with a weak D call TRBD1 (5 bases). The length of the CDR3 is 14 residues. The germline V and J ends were trimmed by 3 bases and 4 bases, with 12 bases remaining between them. Germline-derived CDR1 and CDR2 are MNHNS and SASEGT. CDR3 residues: CASSDRQGIYGYTF. The CDR3 nucleotides are TGTGCCAGCAGTGATCGGCAGGGAATCTATGGCTACACCTTC.